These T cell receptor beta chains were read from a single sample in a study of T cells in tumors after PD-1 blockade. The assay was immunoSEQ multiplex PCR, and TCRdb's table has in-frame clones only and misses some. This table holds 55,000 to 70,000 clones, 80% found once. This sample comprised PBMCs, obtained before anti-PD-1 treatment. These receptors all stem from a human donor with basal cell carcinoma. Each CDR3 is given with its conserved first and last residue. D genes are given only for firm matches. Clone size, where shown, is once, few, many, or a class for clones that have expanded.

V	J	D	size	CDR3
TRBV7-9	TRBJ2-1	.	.	CASSLDQGRHEQFF
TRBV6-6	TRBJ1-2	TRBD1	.	CASSYPTGGSYGYTF
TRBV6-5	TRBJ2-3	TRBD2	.	CASNPLAGGTDTQYF
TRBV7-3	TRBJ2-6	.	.	CASSLSGKGANVLTF
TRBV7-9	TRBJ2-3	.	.	CASSFSNTRTDTQYF
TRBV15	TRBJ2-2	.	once	CATSIPGASPTGELFF
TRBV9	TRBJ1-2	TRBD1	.	CASSVSQGALVEGYTF
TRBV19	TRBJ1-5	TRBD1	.	CASRGTGEYQPQHF
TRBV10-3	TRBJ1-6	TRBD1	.	CAIRGQGTSPLHF
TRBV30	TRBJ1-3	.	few	CAWSLPPSGNTIYF
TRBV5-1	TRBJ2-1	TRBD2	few	CASSSGFSGGAGEQFF
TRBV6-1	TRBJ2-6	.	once	CASSVGFRSGANVLTF
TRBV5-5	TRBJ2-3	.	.	CASSPEGVGADTQYF
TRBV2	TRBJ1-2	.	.	CASKSGLNYGYTF
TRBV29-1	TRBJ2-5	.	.	CSVGRARITETQYF
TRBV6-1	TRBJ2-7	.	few	CASSEAGVEQYF
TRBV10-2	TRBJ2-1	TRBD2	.	CASLLAGSTYSYNEQFF